The 22 T cell receptor beta chains in this list originate from one sample, sequenced in a study of blood T cells in healthy people across ages. PCR was performed a second time for about 7 to 12 cycles using a sample-barcoded 5' primer and a J-beta primer mix. Via MiXCR, TCRdb re-called the 5' RACE reads, giving one row per CDR3 protein. Altogether some 1.4 million distinct CDR3 sequences are present, about 40% being singletons, with the ten largest covering 7.9%. Input material: blood. These receptors originate from a woman between 18 and 29 years old in good health.

The chain uses TRBV20-1 and TRBJ2-4, with 7 bases aligning to TRBD1. Germline loops: CDR1 DFQATT, CDR2 SNEGSKA (reference sequence). CDR3 length: 15 amino acids. V was pared by 2 bases and J by 0 bases, with 4 bases of the junction left unmatched. CDR3 bases: TGCAGTGCTAGACTCCCAGGGGGAGCCAAAAACATTCAGTACTTC. Protein product: CSARLPGGAKNIQYF.

The chain recombines TRBV28 with TRBJ2-5, with TRBD2 matching 7 bases. CDR1 and CDR2 (germline): MDHEN, SYDVKM. Trimming removed 6 bases from V and 11 bases from J; junction bases left unmatched: 15. The CDR3 runs to 14 residues. This chain's CDR3 is CASSGGRSYNEQYF. CDR3 bases: TGTGCCAGCAGCGGGGGGAGGTCCTACAATGAGCAGTACTTC.

The chain uses TRBV9 and TRBJ2-5; 7 nucleotides match TRBD2. The J call may not be correct, given that the DNA end is closer to TRBJ2-7. Germline V lookup: CDR1 SGDLS, CDR2 YYNGEE. This CDR3 comprises 14 residues. Written as DNA, the CDR3 is TGTGCCAGCAGCGCCGGGACTACCCAATACGAGCAGTACTTC. Amino acid sequence: CASSAGTTQYEQYF.

J is TRBJ2-1 and V is TRBV7-9; 9 positions match TRBD2. This CDR3 is 15 amino acids long. V lost 4 bases, J lost 7 bases, and 8 bases stayed unmatched. From germline, CDR1 is SEHNR and CDR2 FQNEAQ (reference sequence). CDR3 in DNA: TGTGCCAGCAGCTCCCTTAGCGGGAGTGAAAATGAGCAGTTCTTC. Translating gives CASSSLSGSENEQFF.

This chain links TRBV4-1 with TRBJ2-5; D might be TRBD2 (6 bases). The CDR3 contains 15 residues. In germline, CDR1 is MGHRA, CDR2 YSYEKL. The V end was cut by 4 bases, the J end by 5 bases, with 17 bases between. CDR3 amino acids: CASSRENLRGETQYF. CDR3 coding DNA: TGCGCCAGCAGCCGGGAAAACCTTCGGGGGGAGACCCAGTACTTC.

This rearrangement joins TRBV7-2 to TRBJ2-4; D is tentatively TRBD1 or TRBD2 (6 bases each). With the DNA end fitting TRBJ2-7 better, the J assignment may be wrong. The CDR3 loop spans 13 amino acids. The germline gives CDR1 SGHTA, CDR2 FQGNSA. In DNA, the CDR3 is TGTGCCAGCAGTTGGGGGGCGCGACGCGAGCAGTACTTC. Translation: CASSWGARREQYF.

The chain links TRBV18 to TRBJ2-7, with 11 bases aligning to TRBD2. This CDR3 spans 15 amino acids. With 0 bases clipped from V and 3 bases from J, the junction kept 1 base outside the gene matches. CDR1 KGHSH and CDR2 LQKENI come from the germline V gene. Written as DNA, the CDR3 is TGTGCCAGCTCACCACCAGGACTAGCGGGCTACGAGCAGTACTTC. As protein: CASSPPGLAGYEQYF.

The rearrangement joins TRBV20-1 to TRBJ2-2; D tentatively fits TRBD1 or TRBD2 (5 bases each). Trimming cost V 0 bases and J 6 bases, with 26 bases left between them. The germline V gene has CDR1 DFQATT and CDR2 SNEGSKA (reference sequence). The length of the CDR3 is 19 residues. In nucleotides, the CDR3 is TGCAGTGCTAGAGATTGGGGCTCGGGGCGTATCAGTTTAGCCGGGGAGCTGTTTTTT. This codes for CSARDWGSGRISLAGELFF.

This clonotype was seen once. This chain uses TRBV5-1 with TRBJ1-2, with no clear D. Trimming pared 2 bases from V and 8 bases from J, leaving 10 bases between. The germline V gene encodes CDR1 SGHRS and CDR2 YFSETQ. The CDR3 loop spans 12 amino acids. CDR3 sequence: CASSFLNNGYTF. The CDR3 DNA sequence: TGCGCCAGCAGCTTTTTGAACAACGGCTACACCTTC. Complete variable domain (other parts from reference TRBV5-1 and TRBJ1-2): KAGVTQTPRYLIKTRGQQVTLSCSPISGHRSVSWYQQTPGQGLQFLFEYFSETQRNKGNFPGRFSGRQFSNSRSEMNVSTLELGDSALYLCASSFLNNGYTFGSGTRLTVV.

DNA of the CDR3: TGCGCCAGCAGCTTGGTGGACGGGAAGGCCTCCTACAATGAGCAGTTCTTC. Protein product: CASSLVDGKASYNEQFF. The chain recombines TRBV5-1 with TRBJ2-1; maybe TRBD2 (5 bases). The germline V and J ends were trimmed by 0 bases and 0 bases, with 13 bases remaining between them. Germline loops: CDR1 SGHRS, CDR2 YFSETQ. CDR3 length equals 17 residues.

The V call is TRBV5-1, the J call TRBJ1-1; D is unclear. This CDR3 contains 13 residues. CDR1 is SGHRS, CDR2 YFSETQ, per germline. Deletions cut 4 bases from V and 5 bases from J, with 12 bases between. The CDR3 DNA follows: TGCGCCAGCAGCCTATCACTGAGGACTGAAGCTTTCTTT. Translation: CASSLSLRTEAFF.

This clonotype was recorded a few times. The chain recombines TRBV3-1 with TRBJ2-7, with D unresolved. Germline assignment: CDR1 LGHDT and CDR2 YNNKEL (reference sequence). The CDR3 covers 14 residues. V was cut by 2 bases and J by 2 bases, with 10 bases left in between. The chain's CDR3 is CASSQLDGAYEQYF. The CDR3 DNA follows: TGTGCCAGCAGCCAATTGGACGGTGCCTACGAGCAGTACTTC.

This sequence joins TRBV20-1 and TRBJ1-2; D unresolved. This CDR3 comprises 12 residues. Looked up from germline, CDR1 is DFQATT and CDR2 is SNEGSKA (reference sequence). This CDR3 reads CSAPGWDYGYTF. The CDR3 DNA sequence: TGCAGCGCCCCTGGGTGGGATTATGGCTACACCTTC.

This clonotype has just one count. The chain uses TRBV6-2 or TRBV6-3 and TRBJ1-1; D gene ambiguous. V lost 6 bases to trimming and J lost 5 bases, with 10 bases between them. The CDR3 is 12 residues long. Germline loops: CDR1 MNHEY, CDR2 SVGEGT. CDR3 protein: CASRSRETEAFF. CDR3 coding DNA: TGTGCCAGCAGGTCCCGGGAGACTGAAGCTTTCTTT.

This clonotype has more than one count but fewer than ten. This chain uses TRBV12-3 or TRBV12-4 with TRBJ2-7, with D perhaps TRBD2 (6 bases). This CDR3 spans 12 amino acids. V shed 10 bases and J shed 0 bases, with 10 bases lying between them. The CDR3 DNA reads as TGTGCCACCCGGGGGAGCTCCTACGAGCAGTACTTC. It codes for CATRGSSYEQYF.

This clonotype was counted between two and nine times. The chain recombines TRBV6-1 with TRBJ2-3; D gene unclear. Germline values: CDR1 MNHNS, CDR2 SASEGT. This CDR3 contains 15 residues. V was trimmed by 2 bases and J by 3 bases, leaving 12 bases between them. DNA of the CDR3: TGTGCCAGCAGTGAATGGCTAGATAGGACAGATACGCAGTATTTT. Translated, it gives CASSEWLDRTDTQYF.

The rearrangement uses TRBV9 and TRBJ2-3; 9 bases line up with TRBD1. V trimming: 4 bases; J trimming: 0 bases; junction bases outside the gene matches: 6. Germline V gene data show CDR1 as SGDLS and CDR2 as YYNGEE. CDR3 length equals 16 residues. The CDR3 DNA sequence: TGTGCCAGCAGCCTTTGGACAGGGGAAAGCACAGATACGCAGTATTTT. It yields the protein CASSLWTGESTDTQYF.

This clonotype showed up just a few times. This chain links TRBV20-1 with TRBJ2-3; D gene unclear. V was shortened by 1 base and J by 0 bases, with 8 bases between the two germline ends. Germline V gene sequence: CDR1 DFQATT, CDR2 SNEGSKA (reference sequence). This CDR3 is built from 14 residues. CDR3 nucleotides: TGCAGTGCTAGAGGGGTAGCTAGCACAGATACGCAGTATTTT. Protein product: CSARGVASTDTQYF.

J is TRBJ2-1 and V is TRBV20-1; TRBD2 agrees at 10 bases. J gave up 4 bases and V 8 bases, and 5 bases lay outside the gene matches. The length of the CDR3 is 13 residues. Germline V CDR1 and CDR2: DFQATT, SNEGSKA (reference sequence). CDR3 DNA: TGCAGTCAGACTAGCGGGTTTTACAATGAGCAGTTCTTC. This encodes CSQTSGFYNEQFF.

The rearrangement joins TRBV4-2 to TRBJ2-3; 9 nucleotides line up with TRBD2. The CDR3 length is 20 residues. With 1 base clipped from V and 2 bases from J, the junction kept 16 bases outside the gene matches. Germline lookup yields CDR1 LGHNA and CDR2 YNFKEQ. Written as DNA, the CDR3 is TGTGCCAGCAGCCAAGCGTATACTAGCCTAGCGGGGACATTCACAGATACGCAGTATTTT. Protein sequence: CASSQAYTSLAGTFTDTQYF.

This clonotype was seen a handful of times. This chain connects TRBV6-1 to TRBJ2-5; D remains unclear. The CDR3 consists of 12 residues. The V and J ends lost 6 bases and 5 bases respectively, with 10 bases between them. Germline V gene data show CDR1 as MNHNS and CDR2 as SASEGT. CDR3 nucleotide sequence: TGTGCCAGCAGGGAGTTGGGGGAGACCCAGTACTTC. Protein sequence: CASRELGETQYF.

The chain couples TRBV7-9 to TRBJ2-2, with D unclear. This CDR3 is built from 14 residues. The germline gives CDR1 SEHNR, CDR2 FQNEAQ (reference sequence). The V and J ends lost 2 bases and 1 base respectively, with 5 bases between them. The CDR3 loop reads CASSLIRNTGELFF. The CDR3 DNA follows: TGTGCCAGCAGCTTAATCAGGAACACCGGGGAGCTGTTTTTT.